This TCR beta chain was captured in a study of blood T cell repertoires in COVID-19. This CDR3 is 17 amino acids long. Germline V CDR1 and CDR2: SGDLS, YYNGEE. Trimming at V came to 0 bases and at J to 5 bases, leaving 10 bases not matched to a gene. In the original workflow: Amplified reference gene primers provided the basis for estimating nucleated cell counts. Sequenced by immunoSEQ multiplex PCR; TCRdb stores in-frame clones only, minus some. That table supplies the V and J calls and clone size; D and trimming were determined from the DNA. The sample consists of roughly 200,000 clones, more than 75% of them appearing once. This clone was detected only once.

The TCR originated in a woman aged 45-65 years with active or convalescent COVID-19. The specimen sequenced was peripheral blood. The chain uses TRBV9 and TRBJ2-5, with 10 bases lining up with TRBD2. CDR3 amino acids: CASSVGGLAGVRETQYF. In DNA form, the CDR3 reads TGTGCCAGCAGCGTAGGTGGCCTAGCGGGAGTTCGGGAGACCCAGTACTTC.